The clone carrying this TCR beta chain has a count of ten or more. Antigen: not known. These data come from a study of prognosis after radiotherapy for stage I lung cancer. On the study more broadly: Patients with newly diagnosed primary stage I lung tumors numbered some 14, with roughly 5 others having oligometastatic NSCLC after surgical resection of the primary tumor. Study-wide points: Usage of the TRBV and TRBJ genes (in patients with versus without metastases) was reportedly different. Patients who went on to get distant metastases had lower Shannon entropy after stereotactic body radiation therapy.

Template was genomic DNA; TCR beta CDR3 amplified in two multiplex PCR rounds. The use of primers specific to each TRBV and TRBJ gene characterized first-round PCR. TCRdb re-analysed the multiplex PCR reads in MiXCR, keeping a single row per CDR3 protein. The sample gives about 36,000 distinct CDR3 sequences, less than 45% of which show up once; 16% is in the top ten. Germline V lookup: CDR1 SNHLY, CDR2 FYNNEI. V lost 3 bases to trimming and J lost 0 bases, with 9 bases between them. The length of the CDR3 is 14 residues. The V and J genes are TRBV2 and TRBJ2-7, with a weak D call TRBD1 (5 bases). The clonotype originates from a donor of 50 years or more with non-small cell lung cancer. The sequenced sample was PBMCs, obtained before or after stereotactic body radiation therapy (not recorded which). This CDR3 is CASSERTLSYEQYF. CDR3 nucleotides: TGTGCCAGCAGTGAGCGGACACTCTCCTACGAGCAGTACTTC.